This T cell receptor (beta chain) was identified in a study of T cells in Graves' hyperthyroidism and ophthalmopathy. Amplified regions were TCR beta CDR3 sequences from RNA transcripts. TCR CDR3 underwent first-round RT-PCR with the HTBI primer set. A single record per CDR3 protein comes from TCRdb applying MiXCR to the multiplex PCR reads. The repertoire holds about 400,000 distinct CDR3 sequences, with over 12% as singletons. Subjects with ophthalmopathy showed a Clinical Activity Score no lower than 3, a NOSPECS grade no lower than 4, and a duration shorter than 3 months. V was pared by 2 bases and J by 4 bases, with 24 bases between. This CDR3 comprises 18 residues. Germline CDR1 and CDR2: MNHEY and SMNVEV (reference sequence). A few counts support this clonotype.

This clonotype was obtained from a man aged 50-60 years with Graves' ophthalmopathy. The sample taken for sequencing was blood. The chain combines TRBV27 with TRBJ2-7; perhaps TRBD2 as D (7 bases). The CDR3: CASSLAPGGGRGRYEQYF. CDR3 DNA: TGTGCCAGCAGTTTAGCCCCGGGAGGTGGCAGGGGTCGGTACGAGCAGTACTTC.